This entry features one TCR beta chain sequence. Among Cohort 3 donors, those recovered had two negative PCRs, clearance, or symptom resolution. Under the authors' procedure: Reference gene primer amplification gave estimated nucleated cell counts. Some clones are missing from TCRdb's copy, which holds only in-frame ones; the method was immunoSEQ multiplex PCR. V and J calls and clone size are copied from that table; D and trimming were computed from the DNA. The sample has 200,000 to 250,000 clones; over 65% are singletons. The record originates from a study of blood T cell repertoires in COVID-19. The overall study: From T cells, B-cell-depleted T cells, or PBMCs came the material, which was cDNA or gDNA.

Between the trimmed V and J ends, which lost 3 bases and 12 bases, there was a span of 17 bases. This CDR3 is built from 12 residues. The germline CDR1 and CDR2 sequences are DFQATT and SNEGSKA (reference sequence). The receptor comes from a woman in her sixties or seventies who had recovered from COVID-19. V gene TRBV20-1 combines with J gene TRBJ1-2; perhaps TRBD1 as D (6 bases). The sample comprised PBMCs or T cells enriched from blood (not recorded which). The CDR3 here is CSASKPQGSDTF. The DNA of the CDR3 is TGCAGTGCTAGTAAGCCCCAGGGGAGTGACACCTTC.